The 30 T cell receptor beta chains below were found in one sample sequenced in a study of Graves' ophthalmopathy and Graves' hyperthyroidism. Amplified TCR beta CDR3 regions were obtained using RNA transcripts as template. The library came from an HTBI-primed first-round RT-PCR and a second-round multiplex PCR. TCRdb ran MiXCR on the multiplex PCR reads and lists one entry per CDR3 protein. The sample lists around 40,000 distinct CDR3 sequences; 45% to 60% were seen once. Sequencing used peripheral blood. The receptor set was obtained from an adult man with Graves' ophthalmopathy.

This clonotype is labeled as large. The rearrangement links TRBV5-5 to TRBJ2-7; no definite D call. Looked up from germline, CDR1 is SGHKS and CDR2 is YYEKEE (reference sequence). The CDR3 spans 13 residues. The ends were cut back, 1 base at V and 5 bases at J, with 10 bases in the middle. The CDR3 protein is CASSLYFLDEQYF. The CDR3 nucleotides are TGTGCCAGCAGCTTGTACTTTTTGGACGAGCAGTACTTC.

V gene TRBV12-3 or TRBV12-4 combines with J gene TRBJ2-7; D not resolved. The V end lost 2 bases, the J end lost 6 bases, and 8 bases lay between the germline ends. The CDR3 is 12 residues long. CDR3 residues: CASSLRGSEQYF. The CDR3 region has the DNA TGTGCCAGCAGTTTACGAGGTAGCGAGCAGTACTTC.

Ten or more counts support this clonotype. The chain is built from TRBV20-1 and TRBJ2-5; 9 bases map to TRBD2. This CDR3 has 16 residues. CDR1 and CDR2 (germline): DFQATT, SNEGSKA (reference sequence). V lost 7 bases, J lost 5 bases, and 17 bases stayed unmatched. CDR3 in amino acids: CSGGASGIVAGETQYF. CDR3 coding DNA: TGCAGTGGGGGGGCTAGCGGGATAGTTGCTGGTGAGACCCAGTACTTC.

V usage is TRBV24-1 and J usage is TRBJ1-2; no clear D. Germline-derived CDR1 and CDR2 are KGHDR and SFDVKD. The V end was cut by 7 bases, the J end by 3 bases, with 2 bases between. The CDR3 covers 10 residues. The CDR3 bases are TGTGCCACCAGGGACTATGGCTACACCTTC. Amino acids: CATRDYGYTF.

The CDR3: CNARDRGTYEQYF. DNA for the CDR3: TGCAACGCCAGGGACAGGGGGACCTACGAGCAGTACTTC. The chain joins TRBV29-1 to TRBJ2-7, with TRBD1 matching 11 bases. Germline lookup yields CDR1 SQVTM and CDR2 ANQGSEA. CDR3 length: 13 residues.

This clonotype was seen repeatedly, ten times or more. The rearrangement links TRBV5-1 to TRBJ2-5, with D perhaps given as TRBD1 or TRBD2 (6 bases each). The CDR3 runs to 14 residues. Germline V CDR1 and CDR2: SGHRS, YFSETQ. Trimming took 6 bases from V and 1 from J, leaving 13 bases between them. CDR3 in DNA: TGCGCCAGCACCCGGTGGGGGGCCCAAGAGACCCAGTACTTC. Its translation: CASTRWGAQETQYF.

This clonotype has ten or more counts. The chain recombines TRBV12-3 or TRBV12-4 with TRBJ2-1, with D hard to call. V dropped 2 bases and J dropped 8 bases, with 4 bases sitting between them. There are 11 residues in the CDR3. In nucleotides, the CDR3 is TGTGCCAGCAGTTTACGGGATGAGCAGTTCTTC. This sequence encodes CASSLRDEQFF.

The chain combines TRBV10-3 with TRBJ1-5, with D possibly TRBD1 on 5 matching bases. Per germline, CDR1 ENHRY and CDR2 SYGVKD. V was shortened by 4 bases and J by 5 bases, with 15 bases between the two germline ends. The CDR3 totals 15 residues. The CDR3 here is CAISGALGGDQPQHF. CDR3 in DNA: TGTGCCATCAGTGGTGCCCTCGGGGGAGATCAGCCCCAGCATTTT.

This clonotype is medium-sized by share. V and J are TRBV10-3 and TRBJ1-5, with a tentative D call TRBD1 (5 bases). V shed 9 bases and J shed 4 bases, with 13 bases lying between them. The CDR3 totals 13 residues. Germline CDR1 and CDR2: ENHRY and SYGVKD. DNA of the CDR3: TGTGCCATATCGGCCAGGGAGAATCAGCCCCAGCATTTT. This sequence encodes CAISARENQPQHF.

About this clonotype itself: The junction shows a germline mismatch at one end, possibly a read error. The chain has TRBV19 and TRBJ2-2, with TRBD2 matching over 8 bases. The CDR3 contains 17 residues. Germline V gene sequence: CDR1 LNHDA, CDR2 SQIVND (reference sequence). The CDR3 spells CASKAGGPKSNTGELSF. The CDR3 DNA follows: TGTGCCAGTAAGGCGGGGGGCCCTAAATCGAACACCGGGGAGCTGTCTTTT.

V gene TRBV7-2 combines with J gene TRBJ2-1, with 10 nucleotides matching TRBD2. The CDR3 length is 16 residues. Germline CDR1 reads SGHTA; CDR2 reads FQGNSA. V was pared by 4 bases and J by 9 bases, with 12 bases of the junction left unmatched. CDR3 in DNA: TGTGCCAGCAGCTCTGGACTAGCGGAAAGATTGGGTGAGCAGTTCTTC. It codes for CASSSGLAERLGEQFF.

This CDR3 reads CASSGLSALETQYF. The CDR3 nucleotides are TGTGCCAGCTCGGGTCTTTCGGCCCTTGAGACCCAGTACTTC. V and J are TRBV2 and TRBJ2-5; no definite D call. The V gene's germline CDR1 is SNHLY and CDR2 FYNNEI. The CDR3 is 14 residues long. The germline V and J ends were trimmed by 8 bases and 5 bases, with 18 bases remaining between them.

This chain uses TRBV7-8 with TRBJ2-2; 9 nucleotides match TRBD2. From germline, CDR1 is SGHVS and CDR2 FQNEAQ. The CDR3 consists of 16 residues. V shed 5 bases and J 7 bases; nucleotides not matched to a gene: 11. As DNA, the CDR3 is TGTGCCAGCAGCACATCTAGCGGGGCCTTGAACGGGGAGCTGTTTTTT. It translates to CASSTSSGALNGELFF. The full variable domain, its missing parts supplied by reference TRBV7-8 and TRBJ2-2, is GAGVSQSPRYKVAKRGQDVALRCDPISGHVSLFWYQQALGQGPEFLTYFQNEAQLDKSGLPSDRFFAERPEGSVSTLKIQRTQQEDSAVYLCASSTSSGALNGELFFGEGSRLTVL.

This clonotype has more than one count but fewer than ten. This chain links TRBV6-1 with TRBJ2-2, with 11 bases matching TRBD2. The CDR3 covers 18 residues. Germline CDR1 reads MNHNS; CDR2 reads SASEGT. The ends lost 5 bases at V and 0 bases at J; junction bases unmatched: 8. The CDR3 reads CASSTQRLAGPNTGELFF. The CDR3 bases are TGTGCCAGCAGTACCCAAAGACTAGCGGGACCGAACACCGGGGAGCTGTTTTTT.

This clonotype came up once. One end of the junction varies from germline; a read error may be responsible. The gene calls are TRBV7-7 and TRBJ2-7; 11 positions agree with TRBD2. Germline CDR1 is SSHAT and CDR2 is FNYEAQ (reference sequence). The CDR3 runs to 16 residues. The CDR3 coding sequence is TGTGCTAGCAGCAGGGGGCTAGCGGGAGGATCCTACGGGCAGTACTTC. It translates to CASSRGLAGGSYGQYF.

V usage is TRBV5-1 and J usage is TRBJ1-2, with D possibly matching TRBD1 (6 bases). The CDR3 length is 12 residues. Trimming took 5 bases from V and 6 from J, leaving 11 bases between them. The germline V gene encodes CDR1 SGHRS and CDR2 YFSETQ. This CDR3 reads CASRTGSDGYTF. The CDR3 DNA reads TGCGCCAGCAGAACAGGGTCTGATGGCTACACCTTC.

For this clonotype: This clone may be a read error of a much larger clone one base away. The V and J genes are TRBV7-3 and TRBJ1-1; 8 bases match TRBD1. This CDR3 has 13 amino acids. CDR1 and CDR2 from the germline V gene are SGHTA and FQGTGA. V lost 7 bases and J lost 11; bases outside the gene matches: 12. The CDR3 is CASTPSTGAGAFF. CDR3 DNA: TGTGCCAGCACCCCCTCGACAGGGGCGGGGGCTTTCTTT.

The chain is built from TRBV7-2 and TRBJ2-1; 13 nucleotides line up with TRBD2. This CDR3 comprises 15 residues. The trim removed 5 bases at V and 6 bases at J, leaving 4 bases unmatched. From germline, CDR1 is SGHTA and CDR2 FQGNSA. The CDR3 nucleotides are TGTGCCAGCAGCATGGGACTAGCGGGACCCAATGAGCAGTTCTTC. Amino acids: CASSMGLAGPNEQFF.

The chain carries TRBV19 and TRBJ1-1; D not certain. The CDR3 totals 13 residues. V was cut by 7 bases and J by 4 bases, with 13 bases left in between. Looked up from germline, CDR1 is LNHDA and CDR2 is SQIVND (reference sequence). Written as DNA, the CDR3 is TGTGCCAGTATGGATCGGGATTTCACTGAAGCTTTCTTT. It specifies CASMDRDFTEAFF.

V usage is TRBV11-2 and J usage is TRBJ1-5; D ambiguous. Trimming left V 5 bases short and J 6 bases short, with 11 bases between. The germline V gene has CDR1 SGHAT and CDR2 FQNNGV. This CDR3 is built from 13 residues. The CDR3 nucleotides read TGTGCCAGCAGCAGAAGGGCGGGTCAGCCCCAGCATTTT. It codes for CASSRRAGQPQHF.

This sequence joins TRBV25-1 and TRBJ2-3; weak D call: TRBD2 (7 bases). The length of the CDR3 is 14 residues. Germline CDR1 is MGHDK and CDR2 is SYGVNS. V shed 6 bases and J shed 2 bases, with 12 bases lying between them. The CDR3 sequence: CASRQGGVTDTQYF. The CDR3 DNA follows: TGTGCCAGCAGACAGGGAGGGGTCACAGATACGCAGTATTTT. The entire variable domain, with the rest obtained from reference TRBV25-1 and TRBJ2-3, is as follows: EADIYQTPRYLVIGTGKKITLECSQTMGHDKMYWYQQDPGMELHLIHYSYGVNSTEKGDLSSESTVSRIRTEHFPLTLESARPSHTSQYLCASRQGGVTDTQYFGPGTRLTVL.

The chain links TRBV11-2 to TRBJ2-1; possible D gene TRBD1, 7 bases. The CDR3 runs to 13 residues. Trimming removed 0 bases from V and 10 bases from J, with 10 bases in between. CDR1 is SGHAT, CDR2 FQNNGV, per germline. The CDR3 coding sequence is TGTGCCAGCAGCTTAGACAGGGGGGACGAGCAGTTCTTC. It encodes CASSLDRGDEQFF.

This clonotype was recorded many times. The chain uses TRBV5-1 and TRBJ2-2; TRBD2 matches 7 bases. Germline V gives CDR1 SGHRS, CDR2 YFSETQ. Unmatched junction bases numbered 8, after V lost 1 base and J lost 5 bases. This CDR3 is 16 amino acids long. The DNA of the CDR3 is TGCGCCAGCAGCTTGAAGGCTAGCGGATTTACCGGGGAGCTGTTTTTT. The encoded protein is CASSLKASGFTGELFF.

This rearrangement joins TRBV10-3 to TRBJ2-3; maybe TRBD2 (8 bases). The CDR3 extends over 13 amino acids. Germline assignment: CDR1 ENHRY and CDR2 SYGVKD. The CDR3: CASHSGTEDTQYF. The CDR3 DNA is TGTGCATCGCATAGCGGGACAGAAGATACGCAGTATTTT.

Many counts were recorded for this clonotype. CDR3 in amino acids: CASSPPLRGLGEQYF. The CDR3 nucleotides are TGCGCCAGCAGCCCCCCCCTCAGGGGACTAGGCGAGCAGTACTTC. The chain combines TRBV4-1 with TRBJ2-7; 8 nucleotides agree with TRBD2. V gave up 4 bases and J gave up 6 bases; unmatched junction bases: 11. Germline CDR1 MGHRA, CDR2 YSYEKL. The CDR3 covers 15 residues.

The chain uses TRBV15 and TRBJ2-3, with D hard to call. The germline V and J ends were trimmed by 3 bases and 2 bases, with 12 bases remaining between them. Germline loops: CDR1 LNHNV, CDR2 YYDKDF (reference sequence). The CDR3 consists of 15 residues. This chain's CDR3 is CATSSSFRPTDTQYF. DNA for the CDR3: TGTGCCACCAGCAGCTCCTTCCGGCCCACAGATACGCAGTATTTT.

This clonotype was counted ten times or more. This chain uses TRBV11-2 with TRBJ1-5, with D possibly TRBD1 on 6 matching bases. The V gene lost 2 bases and the J gene lost 7 bases, with 18 bases spanning the gap. CDR3 size: 16 residues. Looked up from germline, CDR1 is SGHAT and CDR2 is FQNNGV. The CDR3, as DNA: TGTGCCAGCAGCTTAACGGGACAAGGGCGATGGCAGCCCCAGCATTTT. As protein: CASSLTGQGRWQPQHF.

Ten or more counts support this clonotype. The CDR3 DNA is TGTGCCAGCAGCTTCAGCCGGGGATCAGGCGGGGAGCTGTTTTTT. Its translation is CASSFSRGSGGELFF. The chain couples TRBV7-9 to TRBJ2-2; D is possibly TRBD2 (5 bases). Trimming shortened V by 3 bases and J by 7 bases, and 15 bases separated the two germline ends. Germline loops: CDR1 SEHNR, CDR2 FQNEAQ (reference sequence). This CDR3 spans 15 amino acids.

The J gene is TRBJ2-1, the V gene TRBV14; 8 positions match TRBD2. Germline values: CDR1 SGHDN, CDR2 FVKESK. This CDR3 is 13 amino acids long. The CDR3: CAGTGTRDNEQFF. The CDR3 DNA sequence: TGTGCTGGAACCGGGACTAGGGACAATGAGCAGTTCTTC.

This clonotype was counted many times. V and J are TRBV5-8 and TRBJ2-2, with 7 bases aligning to TRBD1. The germline V gene encodes CDR1 SGHTS and CDR2 YDEGEE. V was clipped by 4 bases and J by 5 bases; unmatched bases: 5. CDR3 length: 14 residues. DNA for the CDR3: TGTGCCAGCAGCGCGAGGACAGGAACCGGGGAGCTGTTTTTT. This encodes CASSARTGTGELFF.